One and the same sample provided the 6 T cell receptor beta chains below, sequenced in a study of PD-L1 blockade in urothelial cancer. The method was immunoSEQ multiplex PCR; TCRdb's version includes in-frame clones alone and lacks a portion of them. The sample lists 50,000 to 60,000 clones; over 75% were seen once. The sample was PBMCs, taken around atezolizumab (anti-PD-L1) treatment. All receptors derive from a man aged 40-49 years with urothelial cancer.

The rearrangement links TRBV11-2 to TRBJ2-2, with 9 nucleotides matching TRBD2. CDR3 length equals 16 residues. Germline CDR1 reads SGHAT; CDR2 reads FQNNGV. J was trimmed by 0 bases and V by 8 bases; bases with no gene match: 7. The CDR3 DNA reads TGTGCCAGCTACCTAAGCGGGAGGCCGAACACCGGGGAGCTGTTTTTT. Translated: CASYLSGRPNTGELFF.

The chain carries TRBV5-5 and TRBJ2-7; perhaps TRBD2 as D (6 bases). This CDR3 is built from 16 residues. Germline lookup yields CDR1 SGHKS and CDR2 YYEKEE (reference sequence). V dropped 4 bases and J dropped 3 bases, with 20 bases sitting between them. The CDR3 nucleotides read TGTGCCAGCAGCGCTTCTGTGACTAGTTATTACTACGAGCAGTACTTC. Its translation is CASSASVTSYYYEQYF.

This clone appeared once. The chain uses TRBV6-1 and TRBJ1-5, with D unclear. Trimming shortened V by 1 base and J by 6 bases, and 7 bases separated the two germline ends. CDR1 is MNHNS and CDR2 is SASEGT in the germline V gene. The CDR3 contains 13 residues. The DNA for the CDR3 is TGTGCCAGCAGTGAAGGGACTGGTCAGCCCCAGCATTTT. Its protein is CASSEGTGQPQHF.

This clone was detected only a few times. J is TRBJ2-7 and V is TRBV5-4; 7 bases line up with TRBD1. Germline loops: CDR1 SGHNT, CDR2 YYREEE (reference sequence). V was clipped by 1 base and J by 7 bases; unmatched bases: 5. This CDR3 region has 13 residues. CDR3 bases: TGTGCCAGCAGCTTGAAGGGACAGTGGGAGCAGTACTTC. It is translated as CASSLKGQWEQYF.

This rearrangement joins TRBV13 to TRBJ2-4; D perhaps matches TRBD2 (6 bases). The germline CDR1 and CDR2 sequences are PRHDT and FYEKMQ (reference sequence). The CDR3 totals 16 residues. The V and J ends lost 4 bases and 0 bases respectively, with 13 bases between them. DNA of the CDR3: TGTGCCAGCAGCTCCCGACTAGAACTAGCCAAAAACATTCAGTACTTC. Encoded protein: CASSSRLELAKNIQYF.

The CDR3 spells CASSLSSSGHTQYF. CDR3 nucleotide sequence: TGTGCCAGCAGTTTATCCTCTAGCGGGCATACGCAGTATTTT. The V gene is TRBV27, the J gene TRBJ2-3; 8 nucleotides align to TRBD2. The V gene end was trimmed by 0 bases and the J gene end by 7 bases; junction bases not matched to a gene: 3. CDR3 length: 14 residues. The germline CDR1 and CDR2 sequences are MNHEY and SMNVEV (reference sequence).